A selection of T cell receptor beta chains follows, all from one sample in a study of Graves' ophthalmopathy and Graves' hyperthyroidism. A single record per CDR3 protein comes from TCRdb applying MiXCR to the multiplex PCR reads. The data show hundreds of thousands of distinct CDR3 sequences, just over 40% seen once. Material: peripheral blood. These receptors came from an adult man with Graves' ophthalmopathy. The CDR3 runs from the conserved cysteine through the conserved F or W. The order of the fields is CDR3 DNA, CDR3 protein, V gene, clone size, J gene, D gene. D genes are given only for firm matches. Size is stated for part of the rows, as once, few or many counts, or as a class when the clone is expanded.

TGTGCCATCAGTATCCTGCAGATGACCACTAGCGGAAAAGAGACCCAGTACTTC	CAISILQMTTSGKETQYF	TRBV10-3	.	TRBJ2-5	TRBD2
TGTGCCAGCAGCTTGTTTCTAGCGGGATTTACGCAGTACTTC	CASSLFLAGFTQYF	TRBV7-2	.	TRBJ2-7	TRBD2
TGTGCCAGCAGCTTAAGAGCAGGGAGGTTCTACGAGCAGTACTTC	CASSLRAGRFYEQYF	TRBV5-6	.	TRBJ2-7	.
TGCAGCGTTGAAGGGTGGCCTAGCGGGAGGGCGGATACGCAGTATTTT	CSVEGWPSGRADTQYF	TRBV29-1	.	TRBJ2-3	TRBD2
TGCAGTGCTAGTCGGTTCGCTAGCGGGGGAAGGGAGACCCAGTACTTC	CSASRFASGGRETQYF	TRBV20-1	many	TRBJ2-5	TRBD2
TGCAGCGTTGATCTGGGGGGGAACACTGAAGCTTTC	CSVDLGGNTEAF	TRBV29-1	.	TRBJ2-6	TRBD2
TGTGCCAGTACCATCCCGGAAGGACCTGAAGCTTTCTTT	CASTIPEGPEAFF	TRBV19	many	TRBJ1-1	.
TGTGCCACCAGTGATCTCGAACAGCCCCAGCATTTT	CATSDLEQPQHF	TRBV24-1	.	TRBJ1-5	.
TGTGCCAGCAGCTCACCACCCAGTTACCAAGAGACCCAGTACTTC	CASSSPPSYQETQYF	TRBV11-1	.	TRBJ2-5	.
TGTGCCAGCAGCCCTCGGTGGGGGGGCGGACTAGCGGGAGCCGGCGGAGAGACCCAGTACTTC	CASSPRWGGGLAGAGGETQYF	TRBV7-2	.	TRBJ2-5	TRBD2
TGTGCCAGCAGCGTAGGGGGGCACACTGAAGCTTTCTTT	CASSVGGHTEAFF	TRBV9	many	TRBJ1-1	.
TGTGCCAGCAGCCATAACAGGGGATCGGGCTACACCTTC	CASSHNRGSGYTF	TRBV11-2	.	TRBJ1-2	TRBD1
TGCAGTTACTCGGGGCGGGAGCAACCCTACGAGCAGTACTTC	CSYSGREQPYEQYF	TRBV20-1	.	TRBJ2-7	TRBD2
TGTGCCAGCAGTGGTAGAGGCTTAATTGGCTACACCTTC	CASSGRGLIGYTF	TRBV2	many	TRBJ1-2	.
TGTGCCAGCAGTTATTCCGGGAACAATCAGCCCCAGCATTTT	CASSYSGNNQPQHF	TRBV6-2/TRBV6-3	many	TRBJ1-5	.
TGTGCCAGCTTGGCCTCGGGACAAGAGAAGACCCAGTACTTC	CASLASGQEKTQYF	TRBV7-8	.	TRBJ2-5	.
TGTGCCACCAGTGGCGAAGGGACGGATCACTACGAGCAGTACTTC	CATSGEGTDHYEQYF	TRBV24-1	many	TRBJ2-7	.
TGTGCCAGTAGTAATATGGGAATTAATTCACCCCTCCACTTT	CASSNMGINSPLHF	TRBV19	many	TRBJ1-6	.
TGCGCCAGCAGCCAAGGTCTAAGGCGTGCAACTAATGAAAAACTGTTTTTT	CASSQGLRRATNEKLFF	TRBV9	.	TRBJ1-4	.
TGTGCCAGCAGTCACTCGAACGGGGCTAGCGACTACGAGCAGTACTTC	CASSHSNGASDYEQYF	TRBV7-2	.	TRBJ2-7	.
TGCAGTGTCCCCAAAAGGGGGGCGAATGAAAAACTGTTTTTT	CSVPKRGANEKLFF	TRBV20-1	.	TRBJ1-4	.
TGCAGTGCTAGCGGGGGACTAGTTTCCTACGAGCAGTACTTC	CSASGGLVSYEQYF	TRBV20-1	few	TRBJ2-7	TRBD2
TGTGCCAGCAGTTACTCGACGGCCCTTCCCCCTTACGGCCACACCTTC	CASSYSTALPPYGHTF	TRBV6-5	.	TRBJ1-2	.
TGTGCCAGCAGCCAACAGCCGGGACACGGGGAGACCCAGTACTTC	CASSQQPGHGETQYF	TRBV3-1	few	TRBJ2-5	.
TGTGCCAGTAGTATTGACAGGGATGGTGGCTACACCTTC	CASSIDRDGGYTF	TRBV19	few	TRBJ1-2	TRBD1
TGTGCCAGCAGCGTAGGGGGGGGGTTAGATCAGCCCCAGCATTTT	CASSVGGGLDQPQHF	TRBV9	.	TRBJ1-5	.
TGTGCCAGCAGCTTGGTTGGAGACTTCGAGCAGTACTTC	CASSLVGDFEQYF	TRBV5-5	.	TRBJ2-7	.
TGTGCCAGCAGCCAAGATACGGGACAGGGCTACGAGCAGTACTTC	CASSQDTGQGYEQYF	TRBV4-2	few	TRBJ2-7	TRBD1
TGTGCCAGCAGTTACTCCCCGGTGGCAGCTGAAGCTTTCTTT	CASSYSPVAAEAFF	TRBV6-6	few	TRBJ1-1	.
TGTGCCAGCAGCTTAGGCCAGGGCTTTTACGAGCAGTACTTC	CASSLGQGFYEQYF	TRBV7-8	many	TRBJ2-7	.
TGTGCCAGCAGGGGCCCGGGAGGTAGACAAGAGACCCAGTACTTC	CASRGPGGRQETQYF	TRBV7-2	many	TRBJ2-5	TRBD2
TGTGCCATCAGTAACACCGGGACAGGGGGCTACGAGCAGTACTTC	CAISNTGTGGYEQYF	TRBV10-3	many	TRBJ2-7	TRBD1
TGTGCCAGCAGAGAACGTTCAGGGACCGGGGAGCTGTTTTTT	CASRERSGTGELFF	TRBV2	many	TRBJ2-2	.
TGTGCCAGCAGTTTATTGGGGGCCCAAGGGCTTTCTAACTATGGCTACACCTTC	CASSLLGAQGLSNYGYTF	TRBV12-3/TRBV12-4	.	TRBJ1-2	.
TGTGCCAGCATGGGGTGGGGGGGGCGGACGAAGAACACTGAAGCTTTCTTT	CASMGWGGRTKNTEAFF	TRBV2	many	TRBJ1-1	.
TGTGCCATCAGTGATAAGCGGGGGGACTACAATGAGCAGTTCTTC	CAISDKRGDYNEQFF	TRBV2	few	TRBJ2-1	TRBD2
TGTGCCAGCAGTTTAGAAGGGTACGGCACCGGGGAGCTGTTTTTT	CASSLEGYGTGELFF	TRBV12-3/TRBV12-4	.	TRBJ2-2	.
TGCAGCGTTGAAGAACCGCCCGAAGAGACCCAGTACTTC	CSVEEPPEETQYF	TRBV29-1	many	TRBJ2-5	.
TGTGCCAGCAGGTCCCTGAGGGACAGGGGATCACCCCTCCACTTT	CASRSLRDRGSPLHF	TRBV7-9	many	TRBJ1-6	TRBD1
TGCAGCGTCTGGGCGAGAAGCTCCTACGAGCAGTACTTC	CSVWARSSYEQYF	TRBV29-1	.	TRBJ2-7	.
TGTGCCAGCAGTCCTACAGGGGTTCGTAATGAAAAACTGTTTTTT	CASSPTGVRNEKLFF	TRBV10-3	few	TRBJ1-4	TRBD1
TGTGCCACCAGCAGAGCCTATAATCAGCCCCAGCATTTT	CATSRAYNQPQHF	TRBV15	many	TRBJ1-5	.
TGCAGTGCTGGTATCGGGACAGGGAGCACTGAAGCTTTCTTT	CSAGIGTGSTEAFF	TRBV20-1	few	TRBJ1-1	TRBD1
TGTGCCATCAGTGCTAGGACTGGGGACACTGAAGCTTTCTTT	CAISARTGDTEAFF	TRBV10-3	.	TRBJ1-1	.
TGTGTCAGCAGTTTTAACAAGGGGCTAGAGACCCAGTACTTC	CVSSFNKGLETQYF	TRBV10-3	.	TRBJ2-5	.
TGTGCCAGCAGTGAAGCGCCTCACAGGTACTCACCCCTCCACTTT	CASSEAPHRYSPLHF	TRBV2	many	TRBJ1-6	.
TGTGCCAGCGCCGGGGGGGCAAAAGAGACCCAGTACTTC	CASAGGAKETQYF	TRBV2	many	TRBJ2-5	TRBD2
TGTGCCAGCAGCTTCAGTCCGGGACAGGGGAACACTGAAGCTTTCTTT	CASSFSPGQGNTEAFF	TRBV7-9	.	TRBJ1-1	TRBD1
TGTGCCACCAGTGAACCAGGGTCCGGGGCAGATACGCAGTATTTT	CATSEPGSGADTQYF	TRBV25-1	.	TRBJ2-3	.
TGTGCCAGCAACCCAGCGGGGGGGCGAGAGACCCAGTACTTC	CASNPAGGRETQYF	TRBV9	.	TRBJ2-5	TRBD2
TGTGCCAGCAGCCAAGTAGGAGGCAGGGTCCAAGGGACCCAGTGCTTC	CASSQVGGRVQGTQCF	TRBV7-2	.	TRBJ2-5	.
TGTGCCAGCAGTTTCCAGGGATGGGTGAATGGCTACACCTTC	CASSFQGWVNGYTF	TRBV12-3/TRBV12-4	many	TRBJ1-2	.
TGTGCCAGCAGTGTGCAAAATAGCGGGAGAGAATACGAGCAGTACTTC	CASSVQNSGREYEQYF	TRBV2	many	TRBJ2-7	TRBD2
TGTGCCAGCCTAAACGAACGGGACACTGAAGCTTTCTTT	CASLNERDTEAFF	TRBV2	many	TRBJ1-1	.
TGCAGCGTTGAACACACCGGGGAGCTGTTTTTT	CSVEHTGELFF	TRBV29-1	many	TRBJ2-2	.
TGTGCCAGCAGTTTAGTTCCAGGATCCAGTCAGCCCCAGCATTTT	CASSLVPGSSQPQHF	TRBV12-3/TRBV12-4	many	TRBJ1-5	.
TGCGCCAGCAGCTTGAGGGGCGAGGTCATTCAGTACTTC	CASSLRGEVIQYF	TRBV5-1	.	TRBJ2-4	.
TGTGCCACCAGCCCAACCGGAGGCAGGGACGGCTACACCTTC	CATSPTGGRDGYTF	TRBV24-1	many	TRBJ1-2	.
TGTGCCAGTAGTGCCGGCTCATTAGCGGGAGCCGGGGAGCTGTTTTTT	CASSAGSLAGAGELFF	TRBV19	few	TRBJ2-2	TRBD2